This T cell receptor (beta chain) was sequenced during a study of cytotoxic CD8 clonotypes in ibrutinib-treated CLL. General observations from the study: Sustained-remission patients were sampled at different times than progressing patients were.

V gave up 6 bases and J gave up 4 bases, with 16 bases separating them. CDR1 and CDR2 from the germline V gene are SGDLS and YYNGEE. The CDR3 runs 14 residues. Of note for this clone: The antigen remains undetermined.

Depths of 1 in 200,000 to 1 in 1 million T cells were the sequencing target. Produced via immunoSEQ multiplex PCR; TCRdb's table is partial and in-frame only. The sample lists roughly 15,000 clones; around 81% were seen once. The chain couples TRBV9 to TRBJ1-1; a possible D gene is TRBD1 (5 bases). The starting material was PBMCs, obtained before ibrutinib treatment. The TCR originated in a human donor with chronic lymphocytic leukemia. The DNA for the CDR3 is TGTGCCAGCAACCCGCCCGGGGGTGGCACTGAAGCTTTCTTT. Translated: CASNPPGGGTEAFF.